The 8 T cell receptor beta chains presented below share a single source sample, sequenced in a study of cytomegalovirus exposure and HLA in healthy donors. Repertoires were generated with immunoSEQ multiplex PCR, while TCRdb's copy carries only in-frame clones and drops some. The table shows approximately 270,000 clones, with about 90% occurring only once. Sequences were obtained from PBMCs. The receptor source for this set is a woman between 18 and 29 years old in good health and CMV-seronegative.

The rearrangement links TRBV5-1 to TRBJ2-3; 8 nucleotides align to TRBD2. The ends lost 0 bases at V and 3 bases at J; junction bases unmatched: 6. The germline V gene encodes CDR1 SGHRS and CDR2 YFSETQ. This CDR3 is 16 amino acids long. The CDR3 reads CASSLEGPGGTDTQYF. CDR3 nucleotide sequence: TGCGCCAGCAGCTTGGAAGGTCCGGGGGGGACAGATACGCAGTATTTT.

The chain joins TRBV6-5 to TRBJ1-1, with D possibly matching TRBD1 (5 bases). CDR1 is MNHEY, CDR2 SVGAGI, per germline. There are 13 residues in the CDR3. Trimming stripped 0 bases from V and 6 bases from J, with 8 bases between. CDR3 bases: TGTGCCAGCAGTTACTCGAAAGGGGCTGAAGCTTTCTTT. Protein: CASSYSKGAEAFF.

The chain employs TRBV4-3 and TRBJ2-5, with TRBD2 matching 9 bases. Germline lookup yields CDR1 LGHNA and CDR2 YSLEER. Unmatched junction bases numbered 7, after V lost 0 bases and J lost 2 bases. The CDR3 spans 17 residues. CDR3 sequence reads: CASSQDLGSGGQETQYF. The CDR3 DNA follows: TGCGCCAGCAGCCAAGATCTCGGTAGCGGGGGACAAGAGACCCAGTACTTC.

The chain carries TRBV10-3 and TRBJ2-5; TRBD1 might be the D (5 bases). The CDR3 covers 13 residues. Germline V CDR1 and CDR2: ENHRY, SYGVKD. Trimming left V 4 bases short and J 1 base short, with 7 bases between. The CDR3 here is CAISVRAQETQYF. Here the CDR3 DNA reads TGTGCCATCAGTGTCAGGGCCCAAGAGACCCAGTACTTC.

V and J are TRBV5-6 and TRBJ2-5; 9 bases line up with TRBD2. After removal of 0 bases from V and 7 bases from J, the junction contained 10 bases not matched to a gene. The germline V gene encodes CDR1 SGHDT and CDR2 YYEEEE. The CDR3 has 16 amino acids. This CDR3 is CASSLVSSGTLGTQYF. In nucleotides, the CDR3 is TGTGCCAGCAGCTTGGTGTCTAGCGGGACCCTGGGGACCCAGTACTTC. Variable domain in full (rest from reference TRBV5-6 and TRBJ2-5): DAGVTQSPTHLIKTRGQQVTLRCSPKSGHDTVSWYQQALGQGPQFIFQYYEEEERQRGNFPDRFSGHQFPNYSSELNVNALLLGDSALYLCASSLVSSGTLGTQYFGPGTRLLVL.

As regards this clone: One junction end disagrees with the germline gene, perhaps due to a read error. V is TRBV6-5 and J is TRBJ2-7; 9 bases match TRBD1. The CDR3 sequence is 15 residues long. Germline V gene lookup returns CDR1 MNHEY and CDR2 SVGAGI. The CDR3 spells CACRPPGQGSGEQYF. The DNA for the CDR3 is TGTGCCTGCAGGCCGCCAGGACAGGGGTCGGGCGAGCAGTACTTC.

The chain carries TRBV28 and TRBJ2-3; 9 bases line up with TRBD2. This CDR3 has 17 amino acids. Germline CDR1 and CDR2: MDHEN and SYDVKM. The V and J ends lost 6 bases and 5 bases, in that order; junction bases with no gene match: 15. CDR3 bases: TGTGCCAGCAGCTCACGGGTGGGGACTAGCTATAAAGATACGCAGTATTTT. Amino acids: CASSSRVGTSYKDTQYF.

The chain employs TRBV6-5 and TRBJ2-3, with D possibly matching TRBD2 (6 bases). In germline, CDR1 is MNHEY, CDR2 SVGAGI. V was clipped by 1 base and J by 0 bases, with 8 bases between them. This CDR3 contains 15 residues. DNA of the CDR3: TGTGCCAGCAGTTACTTGGGGACTAGCACAGATACGCAGTATTTT. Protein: CASSYLGTSTDTQYF.